This TCR beta chain was found in a study of blood T cell repertoires in COVID-19. Germline assignment: CDR1 MNHNY and CDR2 SVGAGI (reference sequence). CDR3 length: 16 residues. Trimming took 6 bases from V and 0 from J; bases not matched to a gene: 1. In the original workflow: Cell counts per sample came from amplifying reference gene primers. Data came from immunoSEQ multiplex PCR; TCRdb stores just in-frame clones and leaves some out. V, J and clone size were drawn from that table, and D and trimming were deduced from the DNA. The sample contains fewer than 120,000 clones, about 90% of which appear only once.

J is TRBJ2-1 and V is TRBV6-6, with 14 nucleotides matching TRBD2. This TCR was recovered from a human donor in a cohort sampled during active COVID-19. Input material: peripheral blood. CDR3 loop: CASSGTSGSSYNEQFF. The CDR3 DNA reads as TGTGCCAGCAGCGGGACTAGCGGGAGCTCCTACAATGAGCAGTTCTTC.